The entry below gives a single T cell receptor (beta chain) sequence along with its context. Primed by a sample-barcoded 5' primer and a J-beta primer mix, a second PCR proceeded for about 6 to 11 cycles. A template-switch adaptor with 12 random nucleotides tagged each cDNA molecule. TCRdb reanalysed the 5' RACE reads using MiXCR and keeps one entry per CDR3 protein. The sample includes over 1.5 million distinct CDR3 sequences, about 49% of them seen just once. This entry comes from a study of blood T cells in healthy people across ages. Unmatched junction bases numbered 18, after V lost 0 bases and J lost 5 bases. The length of the CDR3 is 19 residues. Germline values: CDR1 SGHAT, CDR2 FQNNGV.

This rearrangement joins TRBV11-2 to TRBJ2-5; 7 bases agree with TRBD2. Sequenced material: blood. This clonotype was obtained from a woman aged 40 to 50 in good health. This chain's CDR3 is CASSLDQRRGSPWAETQYF. The CDR3 nucleotides read TGTGCCAGCAGCTTAGATCAACGGCGGGGGTCACCTTGGGCGGAGACCCAGTACTTC.